This T cell receptor beta chain was identified in a study of cytomegalovirus exposure and HLA in healthy donors. Study details: Early released data had tens of millions of unique TCRs, all coming from HLA-typed donors. The study, taken as a whole, reports: The study designated roughly 150 TCR beta chains cytomegalovirus-associated.

Use of 60 Vbeta and 13 Jbeta primers characterized the PCR. Data came from immunoSEQ multiplex PCR; TCRdb stores just in-frame clones and leaves some out. The sample has approximately 150,000 clones; nearly 80% are singletons. The CDR3 contains 13 residues. Germline CDR1 and CDR2: MNHNS and SASEGT. V was clipped by 4 bases and J by 2 bases, with 8 bases between them. For this clone: The antigen remains unidentified.

The rearrangement links TRBV6-1 to TRBJ2-5; D not resolved. This clonotype was obtained from a man aged 35 to 55 in good health and CMV-seropositive. Sequencing input: PBMCs. CDR3 residues: CASSGHVQETQYF. CDR3 in DNA: TGTGCCAGCAGTGGACACGTTCAAGAGACCCAGTACTTC.